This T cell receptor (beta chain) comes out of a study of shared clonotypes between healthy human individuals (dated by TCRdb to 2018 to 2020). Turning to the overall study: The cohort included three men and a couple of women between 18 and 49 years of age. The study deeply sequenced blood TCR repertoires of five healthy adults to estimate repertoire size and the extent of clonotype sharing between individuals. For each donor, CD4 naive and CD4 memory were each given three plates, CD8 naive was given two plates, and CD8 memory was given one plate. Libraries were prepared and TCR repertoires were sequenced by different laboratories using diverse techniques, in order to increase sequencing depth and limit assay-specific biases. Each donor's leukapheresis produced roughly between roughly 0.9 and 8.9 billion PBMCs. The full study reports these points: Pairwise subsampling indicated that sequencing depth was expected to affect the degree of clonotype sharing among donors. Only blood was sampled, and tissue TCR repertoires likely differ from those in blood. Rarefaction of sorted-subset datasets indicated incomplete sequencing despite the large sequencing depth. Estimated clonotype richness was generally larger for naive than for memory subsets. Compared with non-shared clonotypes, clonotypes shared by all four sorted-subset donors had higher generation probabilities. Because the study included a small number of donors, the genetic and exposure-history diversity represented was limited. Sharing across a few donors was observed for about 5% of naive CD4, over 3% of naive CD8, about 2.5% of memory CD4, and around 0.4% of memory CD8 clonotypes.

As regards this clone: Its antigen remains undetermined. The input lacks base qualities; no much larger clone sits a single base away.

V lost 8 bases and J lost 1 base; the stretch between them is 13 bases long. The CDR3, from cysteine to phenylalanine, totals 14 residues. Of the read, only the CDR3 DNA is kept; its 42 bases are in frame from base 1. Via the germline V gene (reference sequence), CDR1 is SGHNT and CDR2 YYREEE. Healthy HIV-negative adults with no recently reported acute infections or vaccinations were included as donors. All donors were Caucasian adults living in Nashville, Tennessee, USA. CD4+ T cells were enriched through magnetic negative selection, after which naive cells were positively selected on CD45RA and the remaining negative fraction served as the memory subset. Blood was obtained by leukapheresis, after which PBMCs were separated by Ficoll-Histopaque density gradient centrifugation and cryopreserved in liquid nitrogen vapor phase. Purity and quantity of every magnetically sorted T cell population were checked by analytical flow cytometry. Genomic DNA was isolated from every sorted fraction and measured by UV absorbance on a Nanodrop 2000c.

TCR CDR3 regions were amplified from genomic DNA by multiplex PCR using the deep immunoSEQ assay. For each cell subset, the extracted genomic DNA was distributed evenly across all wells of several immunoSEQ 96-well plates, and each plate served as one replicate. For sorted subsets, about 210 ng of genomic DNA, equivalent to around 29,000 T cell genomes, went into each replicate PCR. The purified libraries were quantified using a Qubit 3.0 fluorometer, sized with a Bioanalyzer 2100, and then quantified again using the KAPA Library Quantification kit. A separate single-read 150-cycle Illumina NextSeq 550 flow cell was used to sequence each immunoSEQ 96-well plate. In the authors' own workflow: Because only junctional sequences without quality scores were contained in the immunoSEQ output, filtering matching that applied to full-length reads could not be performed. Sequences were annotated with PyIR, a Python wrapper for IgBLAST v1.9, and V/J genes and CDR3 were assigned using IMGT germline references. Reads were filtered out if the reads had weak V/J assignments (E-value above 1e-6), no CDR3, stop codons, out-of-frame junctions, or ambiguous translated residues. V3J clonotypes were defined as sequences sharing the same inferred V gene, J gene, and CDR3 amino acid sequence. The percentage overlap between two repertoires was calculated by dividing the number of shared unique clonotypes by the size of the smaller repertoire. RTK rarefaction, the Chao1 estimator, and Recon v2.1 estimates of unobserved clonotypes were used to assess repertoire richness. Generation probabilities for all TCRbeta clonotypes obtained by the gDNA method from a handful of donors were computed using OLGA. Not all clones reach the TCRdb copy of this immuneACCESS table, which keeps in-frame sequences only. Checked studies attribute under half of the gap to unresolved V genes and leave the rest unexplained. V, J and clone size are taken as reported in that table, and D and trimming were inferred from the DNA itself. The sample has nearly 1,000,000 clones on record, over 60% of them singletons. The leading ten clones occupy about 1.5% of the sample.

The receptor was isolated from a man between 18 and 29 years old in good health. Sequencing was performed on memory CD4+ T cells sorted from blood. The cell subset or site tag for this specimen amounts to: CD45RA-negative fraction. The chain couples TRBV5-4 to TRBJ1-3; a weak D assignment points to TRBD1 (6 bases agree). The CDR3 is CASRQVGSGNTIYF. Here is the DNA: TGTGCCAGTCGACAGGTGGGGTCTGGAAACACCATATATTTT.